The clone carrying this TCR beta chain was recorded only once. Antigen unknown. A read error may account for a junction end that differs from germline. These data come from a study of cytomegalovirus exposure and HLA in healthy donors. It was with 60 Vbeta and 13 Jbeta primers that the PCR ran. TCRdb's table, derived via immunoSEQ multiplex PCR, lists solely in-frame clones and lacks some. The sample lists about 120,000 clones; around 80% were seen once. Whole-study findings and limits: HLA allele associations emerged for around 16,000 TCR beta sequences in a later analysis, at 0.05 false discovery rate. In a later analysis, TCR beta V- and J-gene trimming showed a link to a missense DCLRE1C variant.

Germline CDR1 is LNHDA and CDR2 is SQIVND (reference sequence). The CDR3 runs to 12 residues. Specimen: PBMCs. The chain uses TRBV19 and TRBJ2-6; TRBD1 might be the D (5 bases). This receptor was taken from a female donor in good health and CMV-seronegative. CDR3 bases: TGTGCCAGTTCCTCTGGGGCCAACGCCCTGACTTTC. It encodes CASSSGANALTF.